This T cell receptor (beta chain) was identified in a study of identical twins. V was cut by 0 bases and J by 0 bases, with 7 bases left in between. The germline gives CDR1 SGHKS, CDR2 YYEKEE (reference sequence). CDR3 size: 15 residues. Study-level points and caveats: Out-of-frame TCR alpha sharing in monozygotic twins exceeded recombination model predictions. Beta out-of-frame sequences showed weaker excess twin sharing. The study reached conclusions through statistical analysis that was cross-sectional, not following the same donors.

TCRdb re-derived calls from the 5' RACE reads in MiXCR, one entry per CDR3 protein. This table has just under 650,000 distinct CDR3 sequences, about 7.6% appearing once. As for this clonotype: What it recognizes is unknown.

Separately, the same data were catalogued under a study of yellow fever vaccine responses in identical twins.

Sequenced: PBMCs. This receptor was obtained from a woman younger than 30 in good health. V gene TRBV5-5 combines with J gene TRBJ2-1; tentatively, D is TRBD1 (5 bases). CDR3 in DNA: TGTGCCAGCAGCTTGGTTGACAGCTCCTACAATGAGCAGTTCTTC. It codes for CASSLVDSSYNEQFF.